Presented here are 4 T cell receptor beta chains from one specimen sequenced in a study of beta chain features in type 1 diabetes. What was sequenced were expressed TCRB transcripts, since all of the isolated RNA had been reverse transcribed. Measured with immunoSEQ multiplex PCR; TCRdb has only the in-frame clones, and not every one. The sample yields hundreds of thousands of clones, roughly 12% seen once. Input material: naive CD4+ T cells from blood. The origin of the receptors is a man between 18 and 29 years old in good health.

J is TRBJ2-1 and V is TRBV10-3, with 8 bases that match TRBD1. This CDR3 spans 13 amino acids. Trimming at V came to 4 bases and at J to 7 bases, leaving 3 bases not matched to a gene. The germline gives CDR1 ENHRY, CDR2 SYGVKD. The CDR3 bases are TGTGCCATCAGTGGACAGGGGAGGAATGAGCAGTTCTTC. This sequence encodes CAISGQGRNEQFF.

This clone appeared a few times. CDR3 loop: CASSLGRGSYGYTF. The DNA of the CDR3 is TGTGCCAGCAGCTTAGGGCGGGGATCATATGGCTACACCTTC. This chain joins TRBV7-9 and TRBJ1-2; no definite D call. There are 14 residues in the CDR3. Germline lookup yields CDR1 SEHNR and CDR2 FQNEAQ (reference sequence). V dropped 1 base and J dropped 5 bases, with 11 bases sitting between them.

A few counts support this clone. The chain recombines TRBV19 with TRBJ2-1; D is unresolved. Germline loops: CDR1 LNHDA, CDR2 SQIVND (reference sequence). Deletions cut 6 bases from V and 0 bases from J, with 12 bases between. The CDR3 covers 15 residues. CDR3 sequence reads: CASRVSGDSYNEQFF. The CDR3 DNA sequence: TGTGCCAGTAGGGTTTCCGGTGACTCCTACAATGAGCAGTTCTTC.

The genes are TRBV25-1 and TRBJ2-5; the D is unclear. Trimming pared 5 bases from V and 4 bases from J, leaving 11 bases between. The CDR3 sequence is 13 residues long. The germline gives CDR1 MGHDK, CDR2 SYGVNS. The CDR3 reads CASSRPGVETQYF. The CDR3 bases are TGTGCCAGCAGTCGCCCGGGTGTAGAGACCCAGTACTTC.